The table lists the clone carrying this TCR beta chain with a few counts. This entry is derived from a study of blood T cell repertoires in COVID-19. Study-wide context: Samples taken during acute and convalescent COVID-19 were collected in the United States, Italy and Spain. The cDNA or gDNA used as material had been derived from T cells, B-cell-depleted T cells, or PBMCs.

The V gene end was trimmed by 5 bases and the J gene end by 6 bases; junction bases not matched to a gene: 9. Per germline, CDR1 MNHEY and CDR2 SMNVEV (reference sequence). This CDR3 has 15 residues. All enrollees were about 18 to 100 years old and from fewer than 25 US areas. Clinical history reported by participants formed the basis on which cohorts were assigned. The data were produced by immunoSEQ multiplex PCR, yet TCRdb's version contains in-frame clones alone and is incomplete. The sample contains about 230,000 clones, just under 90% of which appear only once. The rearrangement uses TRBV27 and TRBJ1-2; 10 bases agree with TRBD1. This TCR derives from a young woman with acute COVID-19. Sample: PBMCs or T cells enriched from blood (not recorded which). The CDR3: CASSPTWDRGNGYTF. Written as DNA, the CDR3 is TGTGCCAGCAGTCCAACCTGGGACAGGGGCAATGGCTACACCTTC.